These 9 T cell receptor beta chains were all obtained from the same sample, sequenced in a study of T cell responses to AZD1222 COVID-19 vaccine. Clones were read by immunoSEQ multiplex PCR, and TCRdb kept only the in-frame ones, dropping some. The data hold 100,000 or so clones, with around 90% observed a single time. Sequencing was performed on peripheral blood, taken on day 0 of AZD1222 vaccination. Source of these receptors: an adult in good health.

The V and J genes are TRBV2 and TRBJ2-3, with TRBD2 matching 9 bases. The germline V gene encodes CDR1 SNHLY and CDR2 FYNNEI. This CDR3 has 14 amino acids. J gave up 3 bases and V 6 bases, and 4 bases lay outside the gene matches. CDR3 protein: CASRREGQTDTQYF. DNA for the CDR3: TGTGCCAGCAGGCGGGAGGGCCAGACAGATACGCAGTATTTT.

The sample holds a few counts of this clone. Relative to the germline gene, one junction end is altered; a read error may explain this. The J gene is TRBJ2-7, the V gene TRBV6-5; TRBD2 agrees at 7 bases. Germline lookup yields CDR1 MNHEY and CDR2 SVGAGI. CDR3 length equals 12 residues. CDR3 bases: TGTGCCAGCGGTTATAGCGGGTACGAGCAGTACTTC. This sequence encodes CASGYSGYEQYF.

The chain joins TRBV7-3 to TRBJ1-1; possible D gene TRBD1, 5 bases. There are 13 residues in the CDR3. The V gene lost 5 bases and the J gene lost 0 bases, with 7 bases spanning the gap. Per the germline V gene, CDR1 is SGHTA and CDR2 is FQGTGA. CDR3 loop: CASSLTVNTEAFF. The CDR3 nucleotides read TGTGCCAGCAGCCTGACAGTGAACACTGAAGCTTTCTTT.

The CDR3 here is CASSEWLAGNEQYF. CDR3 nucleotide sequence: TGTGCCAGCAGTGAATGGCTAGCGGGGAACGAGCAGTACTTC. This sequence joins TRBV2 and TRBJ2-7, with TRBD2 matching 9 bases. This CDR3 contains 14 residues. Looked up from germline, CDR1 is SNHLY and CDR2 is FYNNEI. V lost 2 bases, J lost 5 bases, and 4 bases stayed unmatched.

The chain recombines TRBV4-2 with TRBJ1-2; no reliable D call. The CDR3 runs to 13 residues. Germline V CDR1 and CDR2: LGHNA, YNFKEQ. V was clipped by 4 bases and J by 4 bases, with 10 bases between them. CDR3 region: CASSLEPRYGYTF. In DNA form, the CDR3 reads TGTGCCAGCAGCCTAGAGCCCCGCTATGGCTACACCTTC.

This clone was seen a few times. This chain uses TRBV7-2 with TRBJ2-7, with TRBD2 matching 10 bases. The CDR3 loop spans 17 amino acids. The germline gives CDR1 SGHTA, CDR2 FQGNSA. V shed 2 bases, J shed 2 bases, and the junction held 9 bases outside the gene matches. The CDR3 reads CASSLFAAGGSPYEQYF. CDR3 DNA sequence: TGTGCCAGCAGCTTATTCGCAGCGGGAGGGTCCCCCTACGAGCAGTACTTC.

In its sample, this clone was seen once. V is TRBV7-2 and J is TRBJ1-2, with TRBD1 as a possible D gene (5 bases). V was trimmed by 3 bases and J by 8 bases, leaving 16 bases between them. The CDR3 has 14 residues. Germline V CDR1 and CDR2: SGHTA, FQGNSA. The DNA of the CDR3 is TGTGCCAGCAGCTTTCTATCGGGGGGTGGAGGCTACACCTTC. This gives the protein CASSFLSGGGGYTF.

V is TRBV29-1 and J is TRBJ1-2; D call uncertain. With 6 bases removed from V and 6 bases from J, the gap between germline ends came to 11 bases. The length of the CDR3 is 11 residues. Looked up from germline, CDR1 is SQVTM and CDR2 is ANQGSEA. The CDR3 here is CSVPPGDGYTF. Here the CDR3 DNA reads TGCAGCGTACCCCCGGGCGATGGCTACACCTTC. Using reference TRBV29-1 and TRBJ1-2 for the parts outside the CDR3, the full variable domain is SAVISQKPSRDICQRGTSLTIQCQVDSQVTMMFWYRQQPGQSLTLIATANQGSEATYESGFVIDKFPISRPNLTFSTLTVSNMSPEDSSIYLCSVPPGDGYTFGSGTRLTVV.

The V and J genes are TRBV4-2 and TRBJ1-2, with a weak D call TRBD1 (5 bases). This CDR3 is built from 14 residues. V lost 4 bases, J lost 8 bases, and 17 bases lay in between. Germline loops: CDR1 LGHNA, CDR2 YNFKEQ. CDR3 sequence reads: CASSPDSALFGYTF. The CDR3 nucleotides are TGTGCCAGCAGCCCTGACAGTGCTCTATTCGGCTACACCTTC.